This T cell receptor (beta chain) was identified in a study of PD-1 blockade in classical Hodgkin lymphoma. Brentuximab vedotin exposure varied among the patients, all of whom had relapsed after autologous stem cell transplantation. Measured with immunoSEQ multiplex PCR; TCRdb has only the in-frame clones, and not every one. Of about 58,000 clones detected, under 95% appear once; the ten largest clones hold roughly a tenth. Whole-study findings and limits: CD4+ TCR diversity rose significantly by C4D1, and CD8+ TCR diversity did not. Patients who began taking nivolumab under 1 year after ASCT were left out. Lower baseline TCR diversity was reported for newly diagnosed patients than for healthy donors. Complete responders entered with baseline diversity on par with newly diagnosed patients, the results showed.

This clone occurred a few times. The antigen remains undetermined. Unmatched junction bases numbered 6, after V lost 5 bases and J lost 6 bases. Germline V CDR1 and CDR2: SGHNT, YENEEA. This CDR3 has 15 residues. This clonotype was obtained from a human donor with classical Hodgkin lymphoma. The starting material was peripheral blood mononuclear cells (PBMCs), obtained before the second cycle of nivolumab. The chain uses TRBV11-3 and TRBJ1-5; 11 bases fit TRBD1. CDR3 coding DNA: TGTGCCAGCAGCACGGGACAGGGGGTGGGTCAGCCCCAGCATTTT. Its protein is CASSTGQGVGQPQHF.